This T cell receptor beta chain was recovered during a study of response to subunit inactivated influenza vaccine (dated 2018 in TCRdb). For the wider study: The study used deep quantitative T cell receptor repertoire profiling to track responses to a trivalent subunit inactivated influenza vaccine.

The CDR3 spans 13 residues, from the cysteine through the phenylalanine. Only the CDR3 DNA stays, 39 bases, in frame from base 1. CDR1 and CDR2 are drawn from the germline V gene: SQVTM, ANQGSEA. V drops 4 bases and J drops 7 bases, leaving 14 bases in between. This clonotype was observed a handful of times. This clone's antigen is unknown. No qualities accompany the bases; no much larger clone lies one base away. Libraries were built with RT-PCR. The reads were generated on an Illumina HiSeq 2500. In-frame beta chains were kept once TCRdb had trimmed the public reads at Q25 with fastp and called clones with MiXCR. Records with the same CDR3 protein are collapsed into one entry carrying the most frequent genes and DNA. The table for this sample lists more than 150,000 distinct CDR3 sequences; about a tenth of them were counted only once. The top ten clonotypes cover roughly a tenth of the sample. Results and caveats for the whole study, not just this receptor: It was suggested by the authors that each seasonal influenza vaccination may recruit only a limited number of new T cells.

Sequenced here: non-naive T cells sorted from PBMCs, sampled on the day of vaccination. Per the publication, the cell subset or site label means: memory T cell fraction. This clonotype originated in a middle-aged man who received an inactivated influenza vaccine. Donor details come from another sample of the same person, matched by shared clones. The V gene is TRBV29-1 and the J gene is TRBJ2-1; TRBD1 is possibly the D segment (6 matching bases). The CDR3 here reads CSVAVNRVNEQFF. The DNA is TGCAGCGTTGCGGTAAACAGGGTAAATGAGCAGTTCTTC.